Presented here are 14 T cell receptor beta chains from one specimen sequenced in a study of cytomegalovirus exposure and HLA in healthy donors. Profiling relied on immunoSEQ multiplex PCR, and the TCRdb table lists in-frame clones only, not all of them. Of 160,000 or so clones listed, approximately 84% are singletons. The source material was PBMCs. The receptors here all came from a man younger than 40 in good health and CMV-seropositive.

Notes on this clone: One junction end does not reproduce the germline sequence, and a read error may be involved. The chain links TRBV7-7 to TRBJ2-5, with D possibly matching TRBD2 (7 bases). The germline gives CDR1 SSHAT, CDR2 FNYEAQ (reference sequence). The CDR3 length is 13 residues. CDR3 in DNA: TGTGCTAGCAGCTTTGGGGGGGGCGAGACCCAGTACTTC. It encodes CASSFGGGETQYF.

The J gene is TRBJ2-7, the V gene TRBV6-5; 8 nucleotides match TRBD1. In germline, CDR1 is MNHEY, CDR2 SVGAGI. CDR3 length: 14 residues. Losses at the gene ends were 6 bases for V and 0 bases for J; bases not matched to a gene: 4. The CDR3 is CASRRDRSSYEQYF. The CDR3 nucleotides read TGTGCCAGCAGAAGGGACAGGAGCTCCTACGAGCAGTACTTC.

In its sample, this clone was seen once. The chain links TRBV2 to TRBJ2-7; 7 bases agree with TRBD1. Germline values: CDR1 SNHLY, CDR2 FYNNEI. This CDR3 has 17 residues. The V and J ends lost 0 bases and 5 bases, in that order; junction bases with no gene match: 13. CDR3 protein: CASSEARTGTSSHEQYF. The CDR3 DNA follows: TGTGCCAGCAGTGAAGCTAGGACAGGAACCTCTAGCCACGAGCAGTACTTC. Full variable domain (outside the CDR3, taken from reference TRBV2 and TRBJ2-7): EPEVTQTPSHQVTQMGQEVILRCVPISNHLYFYWYRQILGQKVEFLVSFYNNEISEKSEIFDDQFSVERPDGSNFTLKIRSTKLEDSAMYFCASSEARTGTSSHEQYFGPGTRLTVT.

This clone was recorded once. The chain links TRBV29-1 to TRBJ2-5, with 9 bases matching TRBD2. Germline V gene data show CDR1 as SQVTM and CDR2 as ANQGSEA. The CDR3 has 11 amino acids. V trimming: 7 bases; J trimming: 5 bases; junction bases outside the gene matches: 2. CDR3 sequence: CSGGLAETQYF. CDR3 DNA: TGCAGCGGGGGACTAGCCGAGACCCAGTACTTC.

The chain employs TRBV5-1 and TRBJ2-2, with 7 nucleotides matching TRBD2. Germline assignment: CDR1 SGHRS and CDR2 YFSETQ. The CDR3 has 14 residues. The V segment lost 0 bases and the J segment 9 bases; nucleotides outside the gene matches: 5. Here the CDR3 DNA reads TGCGCCAGCAGCTTGGGACTAGCAGAGAGGGAGCTGTTTTTT. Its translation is CASSLGLAERELFF. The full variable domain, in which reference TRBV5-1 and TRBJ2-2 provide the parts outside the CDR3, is KAGVTQTPRYLIKTRGQQVTLSCSPISGHRSVSWYQQTPGQGLQFLFEYFSETQRNKGNFPGRFSGRQFSNSRSEMNVSTLELGDSALYLCASSLGLAERELFFGEGSRLTVL.

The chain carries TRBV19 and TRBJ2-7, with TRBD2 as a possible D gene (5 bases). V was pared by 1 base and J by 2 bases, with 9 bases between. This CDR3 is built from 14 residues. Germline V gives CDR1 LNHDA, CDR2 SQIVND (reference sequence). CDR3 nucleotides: TGTGCCAGTAGTATAGGAGGGTACCCCTACGAGCAGTACTTC. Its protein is CASSIGGYPYEQYF.

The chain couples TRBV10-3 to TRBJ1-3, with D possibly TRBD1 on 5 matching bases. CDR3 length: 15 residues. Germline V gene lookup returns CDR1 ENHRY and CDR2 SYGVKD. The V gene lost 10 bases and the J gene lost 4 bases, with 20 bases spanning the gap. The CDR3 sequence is CASRDQGFSGNTIYF. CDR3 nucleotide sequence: TGTGCCAGCCGAGATCAGGGATTCAGCGGAAACACCATATATTTT.

CDR3 sequence: CASSPETGPSRPQHF. CDR3 DNA sequence: TGTGCCAGCAGCCCTGAGACAGGCCCTTCCCGGCCCCAGCATTTT. The gene calls are TRBV7-8 and TRBJ1-5; D may be TRBD1 (6 bases). The CDR3 runs to 15 residues. The V gene's germline CDR1 is SGHVS and CDR2 FQNEAQ. Trimming pared 5 bases from V and 9 bases from J, leaving 20 bases between.

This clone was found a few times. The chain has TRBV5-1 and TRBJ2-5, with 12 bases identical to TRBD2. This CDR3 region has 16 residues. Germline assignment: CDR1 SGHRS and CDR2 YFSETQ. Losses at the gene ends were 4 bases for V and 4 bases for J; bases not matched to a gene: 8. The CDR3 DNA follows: TGCGCCAGCAGCCCACTAGCGGGAGGCATCCCAGAGACCCAGTACTTC. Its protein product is CASSPLAGGIPETQYF.

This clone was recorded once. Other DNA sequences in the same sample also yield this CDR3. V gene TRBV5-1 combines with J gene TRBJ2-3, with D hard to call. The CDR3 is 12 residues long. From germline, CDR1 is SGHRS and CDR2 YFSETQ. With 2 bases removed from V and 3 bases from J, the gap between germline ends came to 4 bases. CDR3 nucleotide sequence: TGCGCCAGCAGCTTAGCAACAGATACGCAGTATTTT. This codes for CASSLATDTQYF. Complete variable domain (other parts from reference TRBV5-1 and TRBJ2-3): KAGVTQTPRYLIKTRGQQVTLSCSPISGHRSVSWYQQTPGQGLQFLFEYFSETQRNKGNFPGRFSGRQFSNSRSEMNVSTLELGDSALYLCASSLATDTQYFGPGTRLTVL.

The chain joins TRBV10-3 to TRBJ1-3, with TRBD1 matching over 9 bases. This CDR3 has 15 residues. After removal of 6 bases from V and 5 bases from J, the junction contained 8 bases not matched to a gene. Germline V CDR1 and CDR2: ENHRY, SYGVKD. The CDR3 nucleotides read TGTGCCATCAGCAGACAGGGGGTATTAAGAAACACCATATATTTT. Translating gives CAISRQGVLRNTIYF.

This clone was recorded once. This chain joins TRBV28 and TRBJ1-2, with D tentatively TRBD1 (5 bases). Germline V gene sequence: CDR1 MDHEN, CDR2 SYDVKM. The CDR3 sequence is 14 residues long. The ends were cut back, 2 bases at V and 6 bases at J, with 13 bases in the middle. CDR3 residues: CASSLARVGHGYTF. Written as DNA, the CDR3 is TGTGCCAGCAGTTTAGCCAGGGTGGGCCATGGCTACACCTTC.

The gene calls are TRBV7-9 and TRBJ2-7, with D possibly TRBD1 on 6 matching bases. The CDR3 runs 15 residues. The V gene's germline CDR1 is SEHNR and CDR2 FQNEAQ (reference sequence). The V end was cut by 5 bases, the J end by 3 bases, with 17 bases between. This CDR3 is CASSAIGLQGYEQYF. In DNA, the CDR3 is TGTGCCAGCAGCGCCATCGGATTACAGGGCTACGAGCAGTACTTC.

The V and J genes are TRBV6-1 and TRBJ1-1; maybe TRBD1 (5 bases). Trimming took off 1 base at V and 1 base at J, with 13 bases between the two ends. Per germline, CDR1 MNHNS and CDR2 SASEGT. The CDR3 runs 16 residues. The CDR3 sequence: CASSEDPRQWNTEAFF. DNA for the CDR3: TGTGCCAGCAGTGAAGACCCCCGACAGTGGAACACTGAAGCTTTCTTT.